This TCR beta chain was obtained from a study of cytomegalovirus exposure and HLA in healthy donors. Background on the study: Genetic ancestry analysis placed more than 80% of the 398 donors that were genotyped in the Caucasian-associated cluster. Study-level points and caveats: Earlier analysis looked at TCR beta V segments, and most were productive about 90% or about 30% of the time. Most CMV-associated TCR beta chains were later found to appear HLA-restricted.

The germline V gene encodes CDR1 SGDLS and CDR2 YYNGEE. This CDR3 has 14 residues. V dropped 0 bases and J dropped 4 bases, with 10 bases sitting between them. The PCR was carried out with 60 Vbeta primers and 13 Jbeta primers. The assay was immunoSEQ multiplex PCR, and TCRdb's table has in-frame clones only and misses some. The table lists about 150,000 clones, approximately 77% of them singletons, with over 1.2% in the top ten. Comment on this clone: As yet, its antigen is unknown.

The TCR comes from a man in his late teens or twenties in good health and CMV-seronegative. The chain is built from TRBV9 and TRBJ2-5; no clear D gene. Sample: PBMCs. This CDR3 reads CASSVDRSRETQYF. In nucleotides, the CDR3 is TGTGCCAGCAGCGTAGATCGAAGTAGAGAGACCCAGTACTTC.